The 21 T cell receptor beta chains reported below all come from one sample, sequenced in a study of blood T cell repertoires in COVID-19. Sequencing used immunoSEQ multiplex PCR; TCRdb keeps in-frame clones, though not all of them. Counted here are around 46,000 clones, over 75% occurring once; the ten biggest clones make up approximately 32%. The specimen sequenced was peripheral blood. Receptors were obtained from a woman of 80 years or more with COVID-19, enrolled during active disease.

The chain carries TRBV5-4 and TRBJ1-1; D is uncertain. Trimming left V 2 bases short and J 0 bases short, with 17 bases between. CDR1 and CDR2 (germline): SGHNT, YYREEE (reference sequence). CDR3 length: 17 amino acids. The CDR3 DNA reads as TGTGCCAGCAGCTTCGGCAGGACTTCCTCGATGAACACTGAAGCTTTCTTT. Encoded protein: CASSFGRTSSMNTEAFF.

The chain couples TRBV28 to TRBJ2-1; TRBD2 matches at 9 bases. The CDR3 extends over 16 amino acids. Germline trimming cut 6 bases from V and 0 bases from J; bases unmatched to any gene: 6. In germline, CDR1 is MDHEN, CDR2 SYDVKM. CDR3 region: CASRSRSGSSYNEQFF. The CDR3 DNA reads TGTGCCAGCAGATCTCGTAGCGGGAGCTCCTACAATGAGCAGTTCTTC.

The chain carries TRBV5-4 and TRBJ2-1; 15 nucleotides match TRBD2. Trimming took 4 bases from V and 2 from J; bases not matched to a gene: 4. This CDR3 has 17 amino acids. Germline assignment: CDR1 SGHNT and CDR2 YYREEE (reference sequence). Here the CDR3 DNA reads TGTGCCAGCAGCCCCGGGACTAGCGGGGGGACCTACAATGAGCAGTTCTTC. Its protein product is CASSPGTSGGTYNEQFF.

The J gene is TRBJ2-2, the V gene TRBV18; D not resolved. Per the germline V gene, CDR1 is KGHSH and CDR2 is LQKENI. The V end lost 3 bases, the J end lost 4 bases, and 12 bases lay between the germline ends. This CDR3 is built from 15 residues. The DNA for the CDR3 is TGTGCCAGCTCACCGACTCCCTCGGGCACCGGGGAGCTGTTTTTT. Translated, it gives CASSPTPSGTGELFF.

The chain has TRBV2 and TRBJ2-7; 8 bases match TRBD1. The CDR3 has 14 residues. The germline CDR1 and CDR2 sequences are SNHLY and FYNNEI. V shed 7 bases and J 0 bases; nucleotides not matched to a gene: 5. CDR3 residues: CASTGQGNSYEQYF. The DNA for the CDR3 is TGTGCCAGCACCGGACAGGGTAACTCCTACGAGCAGTACTTC.

The genes are TRBV2 and TRBJ1-3; the D is unclear. CDR1 and CDR2 (germline): SNHLY, FYNNEI. The CDR3 length is 12 residues. Trimming took off 6 bases at V and 8 bases at J, with 11 bases between the two ends. CDR3 in amino acids: CASSRELDTIYF. Written as DNA, the CDR3 is TGTGCCAGCAGCCGGGAGTTGGACACCATATATTTT. Variable domain in full (rest from reference TRBV2 and TRBJ1-3): EPEVTQTPSHQVTQMGQEVILRCVPISNHLYFYWYRQILGQKVEFLVSFYNNEISEKSEIFDDQFSVERPDGSNFTLKIRSTKLEDSAMYFCASSRELDTIYFGEGSWLTVV.

This clone occurred once. The genes are TRBV18 and TRBJ2-1, with 7 bases matching TRBD2. The CDR3 extends over 16 amino acids. The V and J ends lost 2 bases and 6 bases, in that order; junction bases with no gene match: 10. The germline CDR1 and CDR2 sequences are KGHSH and LQKENI. The CDR3 reads CASSPSIWEGGNEQFF. The CDR3 DNA reads as TGTGCCAGCTCACCATCTATTTGGGAGGGAGGCAATGAGCAGTTCTTC.

The chain uses TRBV19 and TRBJ2-1, with 13 bases matching TRBD2. Per the germline V gene, CDR1 is LNHDA and CDR2 is SQIVND (reference sequence). The CDR3 runs 17 residues. Unmatched junction bases numbered 6, after V lost 0 bases and J lost 7 bases. CDR3 nucleotides: TGTGCCAGTAGTATAGATGGGACTAGCGGGATAAGGAATGAGCAGTTCTTC. Translated: CASSIDGTSGIRNEQFF. Complete variable domain (other parts from reference TRBV19 and TRBJ2-1): DGGITQSPKYLFRKEGQNVTLSCEQNLNHDAMYWYRQDPGQGLRLIYYSQIVNDFQKGDIAEGYSVSREKKESFPLTVTSAQKNPTAFYLCASSIDGTSGIRNEQFFGPGTRLTVL.

The chain is built from TRBV7-2 and TRBJ2-7, with TRBD1 matching over 7 bases. This CDR3 is 13 amino acids long. V shed 6 bases, J shed 7 bases, and the junction held 9 bases outside the gene matches. Germline V gene sequence: CDR1 SGHTA, CDR2 FQGNSA. CDR3 DNA sequence: TGTGCCAGCAGTTCGGGACAGCGACAGGAGCAGTACTTC. Translation gives CASSSGQRQEQYF.

The chain links TRBV28 to TRBJ2-3; 7 bases map to TRBD1. The germline gives CDR1 MDHEN, CDR2 SYDVKM. V shed 5 bases, J shed 2 bases, and the junction held 7 bases outside the gene matches. The CDR3 runs to 15 residues. The CDR3 DNA reads as TGTGCCAGCAGTCGTCTGACAGGGACCACAGATACGCAGTATTTT. Its translation: CASSRLTGTTDTQYF.

CDR3 protein: CASSPPTGSYEQYF. CDR3 sequence (DNA): TGTGCCAGCAGCCCACCCACAGGGTCCTACGAGCAGTACTTC. The chain employs TRBV5-6 and TRBJ2-7; D is perhaps TRBD1 (6 bases). Germline assignment: CDR1 SGHDT and CDR2 YYEEEE. The length of the CDR3 is 14 residues. The V and J ends lost 4 bases and 1 base respectively, with 12 bases between them. The full variable domain, rest sourced from reference TRBV5-6 and TRBJ2-7, is DAGVTQSPTHLIKTRGQQVTLRCSPKSGHDTVSWYQQALGQGPQFIFQYYEEEERQRGNFPDRFSGHQFPNYSSELNVNALLLGDSALYLCASSPPTGSYEQYFGPGTRLTVT.

The chain links TRBV6-2 or TRBV6-3 to TRBJ2-7, with D maybe TRBD2 (6 bases). This CDR3 region has 15 residues. From germline, CDR1 is MNHEY and CDR2 SVGEGT. Deletions cut 5 bases from V and 0 bases from J, with 14 bases between. As DNA, the CDR3 is TGTGCCAGCAGTCAAGGACTCGGGAGCTCCTACGAGCAGTACTTC. Its translation: CASSQGLGSSYEQYF.

The V and J genes are TRBV7-2 and TRBJ2-3; 8 bases align to TRBD2. V dropped 6 bases and J dropped 2; count of bases not matched to a gene: 10. The CDR3 loop spans 16 amino acids. CDR1 and CDR2 (germline): SGHTA, FQGNSA. The CDR3 sequence: CASRRGASGYTDTQYF. DNA for the CDR3: TGTGCCAGCAGGCGAGGGGCTAGCGGGTACACAGATACGCAGTATTTT.

This chain joins TRBV6-5 and TRBJ1-1; D may be TRBD1 (6 bases). With 6 bases removed from V and 1 base from J, the gap between germline ends came to 12 bases. Per germline, CDR1 MNHEY and CDR2 SVGAGI. The CDR3 loop spans 14 amino acids. The CDR3 sequence is CASRTGPANTEAFF. CDR3 bases: TGTGCCAGCAGAACAGGGCCGGCGAACACTGAAGCTTTCTTT.

In this sample, this clone turned up many times. CDR3 residues: CASSEGTGTYEQYF. In DNA, the CDR3 is TGCGCCAGCAGCGAAGGGACAGGGACCTACGAGCAGTACTTC. The chain joins TRBV5-1 to TRBJ2-7; 9 bases line up with TRBD1. Trimming cost V 4 bases and J 2 bases; bases outside gene matches: 4. The CDR3 loop spans 14 amino acids. Germline V gives CDR1 SGHRS, CDR2 YFSETQ.

As DNA, the CDR3 is TGCGCCAGCAGGGGACAGGGGGTCACTGAAGCTTTCTTT. The encoded protein is CASRGQGVTEAFF. This chain connects TRBV5-1 to TRBJ1-1; 11 nucleotides line up with TRBD1. CDR3 size: 13 residues. V was clipped by 5 bases and J by 4 bases; unmatched bases: 1. The germline V gene has CDR1 SGHRS and CDR2 YFSETQ.

The chain recombines TRBV7-9 with TRBJ1-2, with D maybe TRBD1 (6 bases). Germline CDR1 reads SEHNR; CDR2 reads FQNEAQ (reference sequence). The CDR3 has 16 amino acids. V shed 5 bases and J shed 1 base, with 17 bases lying between them. The CDR3 loop is CASSPLRDTNNYGYTF. The CDR3 DNA sequence: TGTGCCAGCAGCCCACTCAGGGACACCAATAACTATGGCTACACCTTC.

This chain connects TRBV7-8 to TRBJ1-4, with TRBD1 matching 10 bases. V shed 2 bases, J shed 0 bases, and the junction held 12 bases outside the gene matches. Germline CDR1 is SGHVS and CDR2 is FQNEAQ. The length of the CDR3 is 20 residues. The CDR3 protein is CASSLSPRDRGQATNEKLFF. The DNA for the CDR3 is TGTGCCAGCAGCTTAAGCCCCCGGGACAGGGGACAGGCAACTAATGAAAAACTGTTTTTT.

This chain joins TRBV6-5 and TRBJ2-7, with TRBD1 identical over 9 bases. CDR1 and CDR2 from the germline V gene are MNHEY and SVGAGI. J was trimmed by 6 bases and V by 2 bases; bases with no gene match: 5. The CDR3 has 14 amino acids. The DNA for the CDR3 is TGTGCCAGCAGTTACCCGGGACAGGGTGGCGAGCAGTACTTC. The encoded protein is CASSYPGQGGEQYF.

The rearrangement joins TRBV19 to TRBJ1-2; the match to TRBD1 covers 7 bases. This CDR3 contains 12 residues. With 7 bases clipped from V and 5 bases from J, the junction kept 4 bases outside the gene matches. CDR1 and CDR2 from the germline V gene are LNHDA and SQIVND (reference sequence). The CDR3 loop reads CASNRGLYGYTF. The DNA for the CDR3 is TGTGCCAGTAACAGGGGACTGTATGGCTACACCTTC.

V gene TRBV24-1 combines with J gene TRBJ2-7; a weak D match, TRBD1 (6 bases). Germline CDR1 is KGHDR and CDR2 is SFDVKD. V was shortened by 4 bases and J by 4 bases, with 10 bases between the two germline ends. CDR3 length equals 13 residues. In nucleotides, the CDR3 is TGTGCCACCAGTGACTCCGACAGGTACGAGCAGTACTTC. Its translation: CATSDSDRYEQYF.